What follows describes a single T cell receptor beta chain. Healthy people donating bone marrow made up the donors. The source of the sample is a study of cytomegalovirus exposure and HLA in healthy donors. With 60 Vbeta and 13 Jbeta primers, the PCR was carried out. Produced via immunoSEQ multiplex PCR; TCRdb's table is partial and in-frame only. The sample has 90,000 to 120,000 clones, over 75% seen once; the top ten hold about 2.3%. With 4 bases removed from V and 8 bases from J, the gap between germline ends came to 15 bases. Germline V gene lookup returns CDR1 SGHRS and CDR2 YFSETQ. The length of the CDR3 is 13 residues.

Sequences were obtained from PBMCs. The sequence derives from a man aged 30-40 years in good health and CMV-seronegative. The chain uses TRBV5-1 and TRBJ1-1, with TRBD1 as a possible D gene (6 bases). The CDR3 loop is CASSESGTLEAFF. CDR3 DNA: TGCGCCAGCAGCGAATCCGGGACACTCGAAGCTTTCTTT.